The 23 T cell receptor beta chains listed next were all sequenced from one sample in a study of T cell responses to AZD1222 COVID-19 vaccine. Profiled with immunoSEQ multiplex PCR; TCRdb holds only in-frame clones, not every one. The sample holds some 140,000 clones, 90% seen once. The sample here was peripheral blood, taken on day 0 of AZD1222 vaccination. These TCRs come from an adult in good health.

The V and J genes are TRBV24-1 and TRBJ1-2; 8 nucleotides agree with TRBD1. The germline V gene has CDR1 KGHDR and CDR2 SFDVKD. V gave up 5 bases and J gave up 3 bases; unmatched junction bases: 10. The CDR3 is 16 residues long. CDR3 bases: TGTGCCACCAGTGGCGAAACAGGGGGGCGAGACTATGGCTACACCTTC. It yields the protein CATSGETGGRDYGYTF.

This clone occurred once. The chain joins TRBV11-3 to TRBJ2-3, with D possibly being TRBD1 (6 bases). Germline V gene lookup returns CDR1 SGHNT and CDR2 YENEEA. The CDR3 extends over 12 amino acids. The V gene lost 5 bases and the J gene lost 5 bases, with 8 bases spanning the gap. CDR3 amino acids: CASSQTGDTQYF. DNA of the CDR3: TGTGCCAGCAGCCAGACAGGAGATACGCAGTATTTT.

The rearrangement links TRBV3-1 (or the pseudogene TRBV3-2) to TRBJ2-2; either TRBD1 or TRBD2 may supply D (6 bases each). V gave up 4 bases and J gave up 5 bases, with 11 bases separating them. CDR1 LGHDT and CDR2 YNNKEL come from the germline V gene (reference sequence). There are 14 residues in the CDR3. This CDR3 is CASSPGGRTGELFF. The CDR3 DNA follows: TGTGCCAGCAGCCCCGGGGGCAGGACCGGGGAGCTGTTTTTT.

J is TRBJ2-3 and V is TRBV2; 7 bases are shared with TRBD2. V trimming: 4 bases; J trimming: 4 bases; junction bases outside the gene matches: 8. The CDR3 loop spans 15 amino acids. Germline CDR1 reads SNHLY; CDR2 reads FYNNEI. The CDR3 loop is CASSGAGVGADTQYF. CDR3 nucleotide sequence: TGTGCCAGCAGTGGGGCGGGAGTTGGAGCAGATACGCAGTATTTT.

Only one count was recorded for this clone. The genes are TRBV4-1 and TRBJ2-6, with D tentatively TRBD2 (7 bases). The CDR3 is 17 residues long. With 1 base removed from V and 2 bases from J, the gap between germline ends came to 12 bases. The germline V gene has CDR1 MGHRA and CDR2 YSYEKL. For the CDR3, the DNA is TGCGCCAGCAGCCAAGTGGGGGGGGCCCCTGGGGCCAACGTCCTGACTTTC. Translating gives CASSQVGGAPGANVLTF.

V is TRBV27 and J is TRBJ2-1, with unresolved D. This CDR3 region has 14 residues. Germline lookup yields CDR1 MNHEY and CDR2 SMNVEV (reference sequence). With 7 bases removed from V and 1 base from J, the gap between germline ends came to 11 bases. The CDR3 DNA sequence: TGTGCCAGCACCGGCTACACATCCTACAATGAGCAGTTCTTC. Protein product: CASTGYTSYNEQFF.

The chain has TRBV28 and TRBJ2-5, with no clear D. The germline V gene has CDR1 MDHEN and CDR2 SYDVKM. The V end was cut by 1 base, the J end by 5 bases, with 2 bases between. The CDR3 extends over 11 amino acids. In nucleotides, the CDR3 is TGTGCCAGCAGTTTATTCGAGACCCAGTACTTC. It is translated as CASSLFETQYF. Full variable domain (remainder filled in from reference TRBV28 and TRBJ2-5): DVKVTQSSRYLVKRTGEKVFLECVQDMDHENMFWYRQDPGLGLRLIYFSYDVKMKEKGDIPEGYSVSREKKERFSLILESASTNQTSMYLCASSLFETQYFGPGTRLLVL.

The chain recombines TRBV28 with TRBJ2-3; no definite D call. The V end was cut by 3 bases, the J end by 2 bases, with 9 bases between. Germline V lookup: CDR1 MDHEN, CDR2 SYDVKM. The CDR3 has 14 amino acids. The CDR3 spells CASSFRFYTDTQYF. In DNA, the CDR3 is TGTGCCAGCAGTTTCAGATTTTACACAGATACGCAGTATTTT.

The V call is TRBV4-1, the J call TRBJ1-4; no definite D call. The CDR3 runs 17 residues. Germline assignment: CDR1 MGHRA and CDR2 YSYEKL. The V end lost 4 bases, the J end lost 7 bases, and 22 bases lay between the germline ends. CDR3 bases: TGCGCCAGCAGCCCCCAGGCTATACCCCTCTTGGGTGAAAAACTGTTTTTT. Translated, it gives CASSPQAIPLLGEKLFF.

This chain links TRBV7-2 with TRBJ2-2; D remains ambiguous. Deletions cut 5 bases from V and 1 base from J, with 14 bases between. This CDR3 comprises 16 residues. Germline V gene data show CDR1 as SGHTA and CDR2 as FQGNSA. CDR3 nucleotides: TGTGCCAGCAGCCCAAACGGCGGAAGGAACACCGGGGAGCTGTTTTTT. Amino acids: CASSPNGGRNTGELFF.

This chain joins TRBV6-2 or TRBV6-3 and TRBJ1-1; D uncertain. CDR1 is MNHEY, CDR2 SVGEGT, per germline. Trimming took off 2 bases at V and 0 bases at J, with 13 bases between the two ends. The CDR3 is made up of 16 amino acids. CDR3: CASSYRAGTLNTEAFF. The CDR3 DNA is TGTGCCAGCAGTTACCGGGCAGGAACATTGAACACTGAAGCTTTCTTT.

This clone was observed once. The chain employs TRBV25-1 and TRBJ1-2, with TRBD1 as a possible D gene (6 bases). V lost 5 bases, J lost 5 bases, and 9 bases lay in between. CDR1 and CDR2 from the germline V gene are MGHDK and SYGVNS. The length of the CDR3 is 12 residues. The CDR3 region has the DNA TGTGCCAGCAGTTGGGGGCATTATGGCTACACCTTC. Its translation: CASSWGHYGYTF.

The rearrangement uses TRBV24-1 and TRBJ1-5, with D perhaps TRBD1 (5 bases). The CDR3 has 13 residues. With 2 bases removed from V and 6 bases from J, the gap between germline ends came to 7 bases. The germline V gene has CDR1 KGHDR and CDR2 SFDVKD. The DNA for the CDR3 is TGTGCCACCAGTGATTCTGGGGGTCAGCCCCAGCATTTT. Amino acids: CATSDSGGQPQHF.

The chain recombines TRBV6-2 or TRBV6-3 with TRBJ1-5; 8 nucleotides line up with TRBD1. Germline assignment: CDR1 MNHEY and CDR2 SVGEGT. V shed 2 bases and J 3 bases; nucleotides not matched to a gene: 3. The CDR3 extends over 15 amino acids. Written as DNA, the CDR3 is TGTGCCAGCAGTTACGCAGGGGGCATCAATCAGCCCCAGCATTTT. Protein sequence: CASSYAGGINQPQHF.

This sequence joins TRBV7-9 and TRBJ1-1; D is possibly TRBD1 (6 bases). The germline CDR1 and CDR2 sequences are SEHNR and FQNEAQ (reference sequence). The CDR3 is 18 residues long. The V and J ends lost 5 bases and 4 bases respectively, with 26 bases between them. The chain's CDR3 is CASSDNYEGPPRGTEAFF. The CDR3 region has the DNA TGTGCCAGCAGCGACAATTATGAAGGCCCCCCCAGGGGCACTGAAGCTTTCTTT.

The V call is TRBV6-4, the J call TRBJ2-2; D not resolved. Deletions cut 4 bases from V and 0 bases from J, with 6 bases between. The length of the CDR3 is 14 residues. Germline V gene lookup returns CDR1 MRHNA and CDR2 SNTAGT. CDR3 nucleotides: TGTGCCAGCAGTGCCAACACGAACACCGGGGAGCTGTTTTTT. This codes for CASSANTNTGELFF.

This sequence joins TRBV30 and TRBJ1-2, with 9 bases lining up with TRBD1. CDR3 length equals 12 residues. V shed 4 bases and J 8 bases; nucleotides not matched to a gene: 5. Germline V gene lookup returns CDR1 GTSNPN and CDR2 SVGIG (reference sequence). CDR3 protein: CAWTGTGSGYTF. CDR3 DNA: TGTGCCTGGACCGGGACAGGGAGCGGCTACACCTTC.

CDR3 sequence reads: CASSLIDGEQFF. CDR3 nucleotides: TGTGCCAGCAGCTTAATTGATGGTGAGCAGTTCTTC. The V gene is TRBV7-6, the J gene TRBJ2-1; D gene uncertain. The ends were cut back, 2 bases at V and 9 bases at J, with 8 bases in the middle. The CDR3 contains 12 residues. CDR1 is SGHVS and CDR2 is FNYEAQ in the germline V gene.

V usage is TRBV27 and J usage is TRBJ1-2, with D possibly TRBD1 on 6 matching bases. Germline V gene lookup returns CDR1 MNHEY and CDR2 SMNVEV (reference sequence). This CDR3 contains 14 residues. V was cut by 4 bases and J by 8 bases, with 17 bases left in between. The CDR3 region is CASSSPIRGGGYTF. DNA for the CDR3: TGTGCCAGCAGTTCCCCGATCAGGGGCGGGGGCTACACCTTC.

This clone appeared a single time. The chain employs TRBV5-1 and TRBJ2-7; tentatively, D is TRBD2 (6 bases). Trimming pared 4 bases from V and 3 bases from J, leaving 17 bases between. Germline CDR1 is SGHRS and CDR2 is YFSETQ. The CDR3 has 15 residues. CDR3 in amino acids: CASSSGGPQIYEQYF. CDR3 DNA sequence: TGCGCCAGCAGCAGTGGAGGGCCCCAAATCTACGAGCAGTACTTC.

This sequence joins TRBV29-1 and TRBJ1-4, with 8 bases aligning to TRBD1. The V gene end was trimmed by 7 bases and the J gene end by 5 bases; junction bases not matched to a gene: 9. The CDR3 length is 14 residues. CDR1 and CDR2 (germline): SQVTM, ANQGSEA. This chain's CDR3 is CSGTTGGRNEKLFF. DNA for the CDR3: TGCAGCGGTACTACAGGGGGGAGGAATGAAAAACTGTTTTTT.

The rearrangement uses TRBV5-4 and TRBJ1-6; TRBD1 matches at 7 bases. The CDR3 totals 14 residues. Germline-derived CDR1 and CDR2 are SGHNT and YYREEE (reference sequence). With V trimmed by 0 bases and J by 8 bases, 2 bases remained unmatched. CDR3 nucleotides: TGTGCCAGCAGCTTGGAACAGGGGTATTCACCCCTCCACTTT. Its translation is CASSLEQGYSPLHF.

J is TRBJ1-2 and V is TRBV19; perhaps TRBD1 as D (5 bases). V lost 2 bases, J lost 7 bases, and 17 bases lay in between. Germline V gives CDR1 LNHDA, CDR2 SQIVND (reference sequence). CDR3 length equals 15 residues. CDR3 DNA sequence: TGTGCCAGTAGTATATCCGAGGCCAGGGCCGGTGGCTACACCTTC. Its translation is CASSISEARAGGYTF.